This entry features one TCR beta chain sequence. The antigen it binds to is not known. Base-call qualities are not available, and no considerably larger clone is one nucleotide away. This record belongs to a study of blood T cell repertoires in COVID-19 (dated by TCRdb to the early 2020s). Regarding the study in general: Samples from collaborators originated in the United States, Italy and Spain and spanned both the acute and convalescent phases of COVID-19. The prospective study material was composed of cDNA or gDNA derived from T cells, B-cell-depleted T cells, or PBMCs. The samples were drawn from two sources: the first 160 participants of the ongoing ImmuneRACE study, and 1,200 or so subjects contributed by 6 global collaborators. Where HLA class I and class II types were available, the types were taken from metadata supplied by the sample provider, not from assay-based typing. The repertoires were made available in a free public database intended to serve as a resource for research on the immune response to SARS-CoV-2. Nearly every sample came with metadata listing a de-identified subject ID, COVID-19 status, age in years and sex. Deeply sampled blood TCRbeta repertoires from subjects exposed to, actively infected with, or recovered from COVID-19 were included in the dataset.

Spanning cysteine to phenylalanine, the CDR3 consists of 19 amino acids. Only the CDR3 DNA stays, 57 bases, in frame from base 1. V is pared back by 5 bases and J by 0 bases, with 23 bases lying between the germline termini. CDR1 is given as LNHDA and CDR2 as SQIVND, both from the germline V gene (reference sequence). TCRbeta CDR3 regions were amplified from genomic DNA using the immunoSEQ Assay, a bias-controlled multiplex PCR. In the paper's pipeline: Within the assay, amplification of reference gene primers was used to estimate how many nucleated cells each sample contained. Sequence reads were collapsed and filtered to measure the absolute abundance of every unique TCRbeta CDR3 rearrangement. For each sample, productive Simpson clonality was calculated as the square root of Simpson's diversity index across productive rearrangements. What TCRdb holds here is the immuneACCESS table cut down to in-frame rearrangements. Part of the clones is not present; checked against another copy, under half of the missing clones reflect an unresolved V gene, and the others are unexplained. That table is the source of V, J and clone size, and D and trimming were worked out from the DNA. The sample table lists approximately 200,000 clones, more than 70% of them with a count of one. The ten top clones hold roughly 2.5% of the sample.

Collaborating institutions collected whole blood in K2EDTA tubes following their own protocols. For TCRbeta analysis, collaborators shipped samples in one of three forms: frozen whole blood, isolated PBMCs, or DNA extracted from either of those sample types. Overall results and qualifications from the work: The quantity of clinical and demographic metadata differed by source and by participant and was supplied without curation.

The specimen sequenced was peripheral blood. The chain is assembled from TRBV19 and TRBJ2-4; the D gene is perhaps TRBD2, from 7 matching bases. The sequence derives from a woman aged 55-70 years with acute or convalescent COVID-19. The bases read TGTGCCAGTAGTCCCGGGGGGCGACGCGCAGCCCTAGCCAAAAACATTCAGTACTTC. This is translated as CASSPGGRRAALAKNIQYF.